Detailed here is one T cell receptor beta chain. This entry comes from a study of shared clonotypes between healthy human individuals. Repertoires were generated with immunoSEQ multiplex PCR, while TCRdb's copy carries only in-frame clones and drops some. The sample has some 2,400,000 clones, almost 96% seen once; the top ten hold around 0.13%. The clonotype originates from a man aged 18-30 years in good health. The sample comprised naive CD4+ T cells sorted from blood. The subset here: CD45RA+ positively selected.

The CDR3 sequence: CASSLVHTDTQYF. CDR3 bases: TGTGCCAGCAGCTTAGTCCACACAGATACGCAGTATTTT. This chain connects TRBV7-2 to TRBJ2-3, with D unresolved. V shed 1 base and J shed 2 bases, with 4 bases lying between them. CDR3 length equals 13 residues. Germline CDR1 SGHTA, CDR2 FQGNSA.